This TCR beta chain comes out of a study of cytomegalovirus exposure and HLA in healthy donors. Study results and limitations: Donors were assumed by presence/absence analyses to have roughly uniform sequencing depth.

CDR3 size: 15 residues. The V end was cut by 0 bases, the J end by 2 bases, with 12 bases between. CDR1 and CDR2 from the germline V gene are SGHRS and YFSETQ. Researchers ran the PCR with 60 Vbeta and 13 Jbeta primers. TCRdb's copy holds only in-frame clones and misses some; the assay was immunoSEQ multiplex PCR. This sample's table has about 96,000 clones. On this clone: The antigen remains unidentified.

Specimen: PBMCs. The chain has TRBV5-1 and TRBJ2-7; D perhaps matches TRBD1 (5 bases). This TCR was sampled from a woman in her 30s in good health and CMV-seronegative. The CDR3 nucleotides read TGCGCCAGCAGCTTGGGGACATACCTGACCTACGAGCAGTACTTC. Translated: CASSLGTYLTYEQYF.